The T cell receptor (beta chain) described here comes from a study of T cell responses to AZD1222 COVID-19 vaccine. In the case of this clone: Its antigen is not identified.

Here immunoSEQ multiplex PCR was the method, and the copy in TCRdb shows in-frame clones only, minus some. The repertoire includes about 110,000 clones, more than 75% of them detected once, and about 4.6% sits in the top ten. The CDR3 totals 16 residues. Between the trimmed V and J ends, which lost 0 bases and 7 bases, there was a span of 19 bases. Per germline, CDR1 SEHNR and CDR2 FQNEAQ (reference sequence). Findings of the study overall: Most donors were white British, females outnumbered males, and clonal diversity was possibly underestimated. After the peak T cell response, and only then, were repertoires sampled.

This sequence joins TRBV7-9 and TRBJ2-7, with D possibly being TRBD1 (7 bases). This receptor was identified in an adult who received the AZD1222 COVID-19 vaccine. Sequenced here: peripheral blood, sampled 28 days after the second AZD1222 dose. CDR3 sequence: CASSLARGTLSREQYF. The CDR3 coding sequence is TGTGCCAGCAGCTTAGCCAGGGGGACTCTATCTCGGGAGCAGTACTTC. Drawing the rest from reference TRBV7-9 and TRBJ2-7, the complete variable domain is DTGVSQNPRHKITKRGQNVTFRCDPISEHNRLYWYRQTLGQGPEFLTYFQNEAQLEKSRLLSDRFSAERPKGSFSTLEIQRTEQGDSAMYLCASSLARGTLSREQYFGPGTRLTVT.